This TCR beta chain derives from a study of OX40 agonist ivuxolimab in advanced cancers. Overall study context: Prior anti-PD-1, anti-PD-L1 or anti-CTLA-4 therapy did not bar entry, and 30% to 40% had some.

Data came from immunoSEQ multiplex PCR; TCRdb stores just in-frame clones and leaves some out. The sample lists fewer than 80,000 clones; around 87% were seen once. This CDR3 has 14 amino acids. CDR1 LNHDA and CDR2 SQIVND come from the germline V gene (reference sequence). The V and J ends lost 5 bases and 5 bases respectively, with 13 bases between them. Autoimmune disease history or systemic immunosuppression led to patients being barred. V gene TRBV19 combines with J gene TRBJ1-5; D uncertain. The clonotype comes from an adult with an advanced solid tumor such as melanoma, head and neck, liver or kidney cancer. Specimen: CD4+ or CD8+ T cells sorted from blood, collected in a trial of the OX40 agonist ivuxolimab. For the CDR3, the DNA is TGTGCCAGTAGTTTAGGGTTGGCGGATCAGCCCCAGCATTTT. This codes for CASSLGLADQPQHF.